The subject of this entry is one T cell receptor (beta chain). One end of the junction is discordant with germline, which a read error may explain. The CDR1 and CDR2 encoded by the germline V gene (reference sequence) are SSHAT and FNYEAQ. The CDR3, cysteine through phenylalanine, is 16 amino acids long. Of all the DNA, just the CDR3 is kept, 48 bases in frame from base 1. TCR cDNA was synthesized by 5'RACE template switching, through which a universal primer site and unique molecular identifiers were introduced. Priming for cDNA synthesis came from both the TCR alpha and TCR beta constant segments. Library amplification involved two PCR steps, and the second step added sample barcodes and sequencing adapters. Sequencing of the libraries was done on either Illumina HiSeq 2500 (2x100 bp) or NovaSeq (2x150 bp). The original methods were these. MIGEC was used to demultiplex reads and collapse the reads into UMI consensus sequences, and MiXCR was used for V(D)J alignment. Clonotypes responding to the vaccine were identified with edgeR on replicate PBMC samples, with the criteria of FDR below 0.01 and a log2 fold change above 5 up to day 15. Each bulk clonotype received a CD4 or CD8 identity based on whether the sequenced CD4 or CD8 repertoire contained that clonotype at higher abundance. A clonotype counted as NS4B-specific if enriched at least 10-fold in dextramer-positive versus dextramer-negative fractions, with CD4-biased clonotypes left out. The public reads were quality trimmed at Q25 with fastp and then assembled into clones with MiXCR by TCRdb, keeping productive beta chains. Under each unique CDR3 protein, matching rows form one entry showing the most common genes and DNA. V and J calls and clone size were set by TCRdb, not the authors. A total of 40,000 to 55,000 distinct CDR3 sequences appear in this sample, 6.5% to 8% of them only once. Clones ranked in the top ten supply approximately 24% of the sample.

The treatment or condition label, as the study defines it: live attenuated yellow fever vaccine strain. PBMCs were isolated from peripheral blood using a standard Ficoll-Paque protocol. Epitope-specific CD8 T cells were sorted with a dextramer loaded with the yellow fever NS4B epitope peptide, together with anti-CD3 and anti-CD8 staining. RNA was extracted with TriZol from bulk PBMCs, CD4 and CD8 fractions, and dextramer-positive and dextramer-negative fractions. This record comes from a study of T cells after yellow fever vaccination (dated by TCRdb to between 2018 and 2020). With respect to the entire study: Libraries from fractions with low cell numbers were prepared with the SMART-Seq v4 Ultra Low Input RNA kit. Bulk TCR alpha and beta repertoires were sequenced longitudinally to track T-cell clones before and after primary and booster YFV17D yellow fever vaccination. Two healthy male donors, one aged 18 to 29 and one aged 30 to 40 years, were included in the cohort. Blood was collected at multiple timepoints before and after primary and secondary immunization, and bulk PBMC replicates and cell subsets were isolated. The paper as a whole reports these results and caveats: Because abundant contaminating clonotypes from the bulk population could be contained in FACS-sorted repertoires, computational filtering was required. Because only a couple of donors were included in the study, the extent to which the findings can be generalized is limited. Most clones expanded after primary vaccination (around 97% of CD4 and roughly 88% of CD8) were re-detected after the booster, suggesting that broad memory maintenance occurred. The secondary T-cell response was weaker than the primary response but faster, peaking on day 5 instead of day 15. A small share of clonotypes occurred in both CD4 and CD8 compartments, likely arising from convergent recombination.

The sequenced sample was CD8+ T cells not binding an NS4B(214-222) dextramer, sorted from PBMCs, obtained roughly 45 days after the first yellow fever vaccination. The sample's cell subset or site label, in plain terms: NS4B epitope dextramer-negative CD8 T cells. In this chain, TRBV7-7 is recombined with TRBJ1-4; TRBD1 could be the D gene, as 5 bases match. This TCR came from a young man who received the YFV17D yellow fever vaccine. The CDR3 region has the sequence CASSLDGADQYEKLFF. At the DNA level, the sequence is TGTGCTAGCAGCTTAGATGGGGCAGACCAATATGAAAAACTGTTTTTT.